This T cell receptor beta chain was obtained from a study of blood T cells in healthy people across ages. This CDR3 contains 15 residues. V lost 5 bases and J lost 8; bases outside the gene matches: 10. Per germline, CDR1 LNHNV and CDR2 YYDKDF (reference sequence). Next came a second PCR, run for about 6 to 12 cycles, which used a sample-barcoded 5' primer along with a J-beta primer mix. TCRdb reprocessed the 5' RACE reads via MiXCR and lists one record per CDR3 protein. The data show 450,000 to 700,000 distinct CDR3 sequences, roughly 29% seen once. In its sample, this clonotype was seen a few times.

The sequenced sample was blood. This receptor was taken from a woman aged 65 to 85 in good health. V usage is TRBV15 and J usage is TRBJ1-4; 8 nucleotides line up with TRBD1. DNA of the CDR3: TGTGCCACCAGCCTTGACAGGGGAAGGGGGGAAAAACTGTTTTTT. Translating gives CATSLDRGRGEKLFF.